What follows is one T cell receptor (beta chain) and its context. Generated by immunoSEQ multiplex PCR, the TCRdb table keeps only in-frame clones and is missing some. The sample includes a few hundred thousand clones, just under 85% of them seen just once. These data originate in a study of blood T cell repertoires in COVID-19. This CDR3 is 17 amino acids long. Germline CDR1 SGHTA, CDR2 FQGTGA. Trimming stripped 5 bases from V and 0 bases from J, with 17 bases between. The J gene is TRBJ2-1, the V gene TRBV7-3; TRBD2 might be the D (6 bases). This TCR derives from a man aged 80 or over with acute or convalescent COVID-19. Sequencing was done on a sample of peripheral blood. CDR3 nucleotide sequence: TGTGCCAGCAGCCTACTAGGACTATCGAGCTCCTACAATGAGCAGTTCTTC. Amino acids: CASSLLGLSSSYNEQFF.